What follows are 19 T cell receptor beta chains derived from one specimen sequenced in a study of T cell clonality in common variable immunodeficiency. Antigen specificity for these receptors is unknown. General study findings and limits: Reportedly, TCR beta sequences from common variable immunodeficiency showed fewer deletions and N-nucleotide insertions.

Libraries were prepared by immunoSEQ multiplex PCR; TCRdb keeps only in-frame clonotypes and omits some of them. Found here are roughly 7,400 clones, no singletons; the ten largest cover roughly 22%. The sample taken for sequencing was peripheral blood mononuclear cells. The receptors were sampled from a human donor with common variable immunodeficiency.

In its sample, this clone is medium-sized. The CDR3 extends 3 residues past the end of the read, so its final part is completed from the germline J gene. The chain employs TRBV20-1 and TRBJ2-1; 11 positions match TRBD2. Germline assignment: CDR1 DFQATT and CDR2 SNEGSKA (reference sequence). After removal of 0 bases from V and 7 bases from J, the junction contained 11 bases not matched to a gene. This CDR3 comprises 17 residues. CDR3 DNA, as far as it was read: TGCAGTGCTAGAGATTACGGGGCTAGCGGGAGGTCGAATGAG. The encoded protein is CSARDYGASGRSNE. The whole CDR3 sequence is CSARDYGASGRSNEQFF.

Only a few counts were recorded for this clone. Sequencing ends 3 residues short of the CDR3 end; the germline J gene provides the rest. The chain links TRBV6-2 or TRBV6-3 to TRBJ2-5; possibly TRBD1 for D (5 bases). CDR1 and CDR2 (germline): MNHEY, SVGEGT. This CDR3 comprises 14 residues. V lost 6 bases and J lost 4, with 15 bases in between. CDR3 sequence reads: CASSRQGSSETQYF. The sequenced CDR3 bases are TGTGCCAGCAGCCGTCAGGGTTCATCAGAGACC.

Details on this clone: The observed sequence ends 3 residues before the CDR3 terminus, with the missing tail filled in from the germline J gene. The chain employs TRBV5-6 and TRBJ1-1, with D perhaps TRBD1 (5 bases). Germline V gives CDR1 SGHDT, CDR2 YYEEEE. This CDR3 has 13 amino acids. The CDR3: CASSLWSGVEAFF. The covered CDR3 bases are TGTGCCAGCAGCCTCTGGTCGGGGGTCGAA.

This clone was counted only a few times. The read finishes 3 residues shy of the CDR3 end, and the germline J gene is used to complete it. The chain carries TRBV6-1 and TRBJ2-1; TRBD1 aligns across 8 bases. Germline V lookup: CDR1 MNHNS, CDR2 SASEGT. The CDR3 totals 14 residues. V shed 3 bases, J shed 9 bases, and the junction held 7 bases outside the gene matches. CDR3 protein: CASSDQQGVAEQFF. The sequenced CDR3 bases are TGTGCCAGCAGTGATCAACAGGGGGTGGCTGAG.

This clone was seen more than once but under ten times. The read is 3 residues too short to cover the CDR3 end, so that end is filled in from the germline J gene. The genes are TRBV18 and TRBJ2-1; D may be TRBD2 (6 bases). Germline CDR1 is KGHSH and CDR2 is LQKENI. There are 17 residues in the CDR3. Trimming took 2 bases from V and 0 from J, leaving 14 bases between them. Here the CDR3 reads CASSPSLSGFSYNEQFF. The covered CDR3 bases are TGTGCCAGCTCACCAAGCCTTAGCGGTTTCTCCTACAATGAG.

This clone has ten or more counts. The CDR3 is CASSPIANSDTQYF. The sequenced CDR3 bases are TGTGCCAGCAGCCCCATAGCCAATTCAGATACG. The genes are TRBV5-4 and TRBJ2-3; D uncertain. The sequenced fragment ends 3 residues before the CDR3 boundary, so the rest is inferred from the germline J gene. V shed 4 bases and J shed 4 bases, with 13 bases lying between them. This CDR3 contains 14 residues. Germline CDR1 and CDR2: SGHNT and YYREEE (reference sequence).

The sample holds a few counts of this clone. The read terminates 3 residues before the CDR3 end, so the remaining end is supplied by the germline J gene. The chain carries TRBV18 and TRBJ1-2, with 11 bases matching TRBD1. The ends lost 8 bases at V and 6 bases at J; junction bases unmatched: 5. The CDR3 runs to 13 residues. The germline gives CDR1 KGHSH, CDR2 LQKENI. CDR3 amino acids: CASTGQGADGYTF. The DNA read from the CDR3 is TGTGCCAGCACTGGACAGGGGGCTGATGGC.

This clone has only a few counts. The CDR3 end lies 3 residues beyond the end of the read and is filled in from the germline J gene. The chain couples TRBV6-1 to TRBJ1-2; no definite D call. V was pared by 3 bases and J by 4 bases, with 9 bases between. Germline V lookup: CDR1 MNHNS, CDR2 SASEGT. The CDR3 has 13 residues. The CDR3 bases that were read are TGTGCCAGCAGTGACCCAGGTCTCTATGGC. Translated, it gives CASSDPGLYG. The full CDR3 reads CASSDPGLYGYTF.

In this sample, this clone turned up many times. The CDR3 extends 3 residues past the end of the read, so its final part is completed from the germline J gene. J is TRBJ2-3 and V is TRBV10-3; the D gene could be TRBD1 or TRBD2 (6 bases each). The CDR3 is 14 amino acids. Germline V gene data show CDR1 as ENHRY and CDR2 as SYGVKD. V lost 9 bases and J lost 2, with 15 bases in between. Incomplete CDR3 DNA: TGTGCCATATTGGGCGGGACACTCACAGATACG. Translation: CAILGGTLTDT. From start to end, the CDR3 is CAILGGTLTDTQYF.

This clone appeared a few times. The sequenced CDR3 bases are TGTGCCAGCAGCCGGGACTTGAGTAATGAG. Residues: CASSRDLSNE. The full CDR3 protein is CASSRDLSNEQFF. The rearrangement links TRBV7-9 to TRBJ2-1; a weak D match, TRBD2 (6 bases). The sequence runs out 3 residues before the end of the CDR3; the remainder is reconstructed from the germline J gene. Germline CDR1 is SEHNR and CDR2 is FQNEAQ (reference sequence). The CDR3 sequence is 13 residues long. The germline V and J ends were trimmed by 5 bases and 7 bases, with 12 bases remaining between them.

This clone is classed as medium-sized (0.01 to 0.1%). The read finishes 3 residues shy of the CDR3 end, and the germline J gene is used to complete it. This chain links TRBV7-3 with TRBJ2-2, with D tentatively TRBD1 (6 bases). There are 14 residues in the CDR3. Germline CDR1 SGHTA, CDR2 FQGTGA. The ends were cut back, 6 bases at V and 6 bases at J, with 14 bases in the middle. CDR3: CASRVSRGSGELFF. The covered CDR3 bases are TGTGCCAGCAGAGTATCTAGGGGGTCCGGGGAG.

This clone is medium-sized by share. The CDR3 region is CASSPGLANNEQFF. The CDR3 bases that were read are TGTGCCAGCAGCCCTGGACTAGCAAACAATGAG. V and J are TRBV7-2 and TRBJ2-1; 8 bases map to TRBD2. The sequence runs out 3 residues before the end of the CDR3; the remainder is reconstructed from the germline J gene. The CDR3 is made up of 14 amino acids. Germline CDR1 reads SGHTA; CDR2 reads FQGNSA. Trimming at V came to 5 bases and at J to 5 bases, leaving 5 bases not matched to a gene.

The sequenced CDR3 bases are TGTGCCAGCTCGTACAGGGAGGACACTGAA. Protein sequence: CASSYREDTE. In full, the CDR3 is CASSYREDTEAFF. The rearrangement uses TRBV18 and TRBJ1-1; D perhaps matches TRBD1 (6 bases). The DNA ends 3 residues before the CDR3 does, and the rest of the CDR3 is filled in from the germline J gene. Germline loops: CDR1 KGHSH, CDR2 LQKENI. Trimming removed 6 bases from V and 3 bases from J, with 11 bases in between. The CDR3 contains 13 residues. The full variable domain, with the rest looked up from reference TRBV18 and TRBJ1-1, is NAGVMQNPRHLVRRRGQEARLRCSPMKGHSHVYWYRQLPEEGLKFMVYLQKENIIDESGMPKERFSAEFPKEGPSILRIQQVVRGDSAAYFCASSYREDTEAFFGQGTRLTVV.

This clone was seen more than once but under ten times. Sequencing ends 3 residues short of the CDR3 end; the germline J gene provides the rest. This rearrangement joins TRBV19 to TRBJ2-7; tentatively, D is TRBD2 (5 bases). Germline V lookup: CDR1 LNHDA, CDR2 SQIVND (reference sequence). This CDR3 has 16 amino acids. V dropped 1 base and J dropped 2 bases, with 15 bases sitting between them. Partial CDR3 DNA: TGTGCCAGTAGTATAGGGAGACGGACTGCCGCCTACGAG. Translated: CASSIGRRTAAYE. In full, the CDR3 reads CASSIGRRTAAYEQYF.

This clone came up many times. The read ends 3 residues before the CDR3 terminus; that terminus is restored from the germline J gene. This chain connects TRBV10-3 to TRBJ2-2; 13 positions agree with TRBD2. The CDR3 sequence is 18 residues long. The V gene's germline CDR1 is ENHRY and CDR2 SYGVKD. The V gene end was trimmed by 6 bases and the J gene end by 4 bases; junction bases not matched to a gene: 11. Incomplete CDR3 DNA: TGTGCCATCAGGGAGGCTGGACTAGCGGGAGTCGGCACCGGGGAG. Its protein is CAIREAGLAGVGTGE. The entire CDR3 protein is CAIREAGLAGVGTGELFF.

This clone was counted only a few times. The read comes to an end 3 residues before the CDR3 does, leaving the germline J gene to fill in the end. The chain links TRBV18 to TRBJ2-3; no clear D. This CDR3 contains 13 residues. The V gene's germline CDR1 is KGHSH and CDR2 LQKENI. Trimming cost V 2 bases and J 4 bases, with 7 bases left between them. The CDR3 sequence: CASSPRAADTQYF. The covered CDR3 bases are TGTGCCAGCTCACCAAGGGCCGCAGATACG.

This clone was counted at least ten times. Sequencing ends 3 residues short of the CDR3 end; the germline J gene provides the rest. The chain links TRBV28 to TRBJ1-4; 8 positions agree with TRBD1. Per the germline V gene, CDR1 is MDHEN and CDR2 is SYDVKM. The CDR3 is made up of 13 amino acids. The trim removed 5 bases at V and 8 bases at J, leaving 4 bases unmatched. CDR3 region: CASSQGAVEKLFF. Partial CDR3 DNA: TGTGCCAGCAGTCAGGGGGCAGTGGAAAAA.

Comment on this clone: The CDR3 end falls 3 residues outside the read, so it is completed with the germline J gene. The chain recombines TRBV6-1 with TRBJ2-3; the match to TRBD2 covers 8 bases. Trimming at V came to 3 bases and at J to 4 bases, leaving 6 bases not matched to a gene. The CDR3 spans 15 residues. The germline V gene encodes CDR1 MNHNS and CDR2 SASEGT. The CDR3 reads CASSEGLVLADTQYF. CDR3 DNA, as far as it was read: TGTGCCAGCAGTGAGGGACTAGTTTTAGCAGATACG.

Ten or more counts support this clone. From the germline J gene comes the end of the CDR3, since the read stops 3 residues before it. The gene calls are TRBV5-4 and TRBJ2-7; no clear D gene. Germline values: CDR1 SGHNT, CDR2 YYREEE (reference sequence). V dropped 0 bases and J dropped 1 base, with 8 bases sitting between them. The CDR3 consists of 14 residues. The CDR3 loop is CASSLVQGSYEQYF. The sequenced CDR3 bases are TGTGCCAGCAGCTTGGTTCAAGGGTCCTACGAG. Together with reference TRBV5-4 and TRBJ2-7, the CDR3 gives the full variable domain: ETGVTQSPTHLIKTRGQQVTLRCSSQSGHNTVSWYQQALGQGPQFIFQYYREEENGRGNFPPRFSGLQFPNYSSELNVNALELDDSALYLCASSLVQGSYEQYFGPGTRLTVT.